This T cell receptor beta chain was sequenced for a study of blood T cell repertoires in COVID-19. At the level of the study: The study drew acute and convalescent COVID-19 samples from the United States, Italy and Spain.

This clone was counted only a few times. The repertoire was sequenced with immunoSEQ multiplex PCR; TCRdb's copy has only in-frame clones and lacks some. The data hold some 180,000 clones, with roughly 89% observed a single time. The CDR3 is made up of 11 amino acids. The germline V gene has CDR1 GTSNPN and CDR2 SVGIG (reference sequence). This clonotype was obtained from a man aged 50-60 years with acute or convalescent COVID-19. What was sequenced was peripheral blood. The rearrangement uses TRBV30 and TRBJ1-2; D call uncertain. Here the CDR3 DNA reads TGTGCGGCGGGCCGGTCGGGTGGCTACACCTTC. Encoded protein: CAAGRSGGYTF.